This TCR beta chain was obtained from a study of T cells in localized non-small cell lung cancer. General study findings and limits: Longer overall survival was seen with higher T cell density measured in blood. In adjacent lung, a median roughly 60 of the top 100 tumor clones were found. Clonality of T cells reached its maximum in uninvolved adjacent lung, surpassing tumor.

The CDR3 spans 15 residues. The germline gives CDR1 SGHNT, CDR2 YENEEA. Losses at the gene ends were 0 bases for V and 9 bases for J; bases not matched to a gene: 6. Some clones are missing from TCRdb's copy, which holds only in-frame ones; the method was immunoSEQ multiplex PCR. The repertoire holds tens of thousands of clones, just over 85% seen once, with around 3.9% in the top ten. This clone appeared a few times. Its specificity is unknown. The J gene is TRBJ2-1, the V gene TRBV11-3; 9 nucleotides line up with TRBD2. The sequence came from a male donor older than 55 with stage III lung adenocarcinoma. The sample in question was peripheral blood, obtained before any cancer treatment. The CDR3 region has the DNA TGTGCCAGCAGCTTAGAAGCTAGCGGGAAAAGTGAGCAGTTCTTC. This sequence encodes CASSLEASGKSEQFF.